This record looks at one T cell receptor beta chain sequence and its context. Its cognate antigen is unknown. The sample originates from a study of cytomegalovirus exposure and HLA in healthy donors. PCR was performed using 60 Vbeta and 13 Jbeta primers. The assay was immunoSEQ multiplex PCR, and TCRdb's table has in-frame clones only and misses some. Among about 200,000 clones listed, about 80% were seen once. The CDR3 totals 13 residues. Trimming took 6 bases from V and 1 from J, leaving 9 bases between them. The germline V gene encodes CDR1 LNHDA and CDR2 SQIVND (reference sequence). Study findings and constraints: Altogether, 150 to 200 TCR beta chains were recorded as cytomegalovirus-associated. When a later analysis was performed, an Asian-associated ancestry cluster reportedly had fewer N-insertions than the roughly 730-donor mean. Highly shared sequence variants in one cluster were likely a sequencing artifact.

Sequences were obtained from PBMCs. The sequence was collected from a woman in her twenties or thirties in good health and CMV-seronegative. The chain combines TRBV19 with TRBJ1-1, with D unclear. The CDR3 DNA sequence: TGTGCCAGTAGCCGTACAGAGAACACTGAAGCTTTCTTT. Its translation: CASSRTENTEAFF.